This T cell receptor (beta chain) emerged from a study of T cell responses to AZD1222 COVID-19 vaccine. Assay: immunoSEQ multiplex PCR; the TCRdb copy retains only in-frame clones and omits some. The sample consists of more than 95,000 clones, 80% to 90% of them appearing once. The germline CDR1 and CDR2 sequences are DFQATT and SNEGSKA (reference sequence). The ends were cut back, 3 bases at V and 0 bases at J, with 15 bases in the middle. This CDR3 spans 15 amino acids. The sequencing here drew on peripheral blood, taken 28 days after the second AZD1222 dose. The chain links TRBV20-1 to TRBJ2-7, with D tentatively TRBD2 (6 bases). The source of this sequence is an adult who received the AZD1222 COVID-19 vaccine. The CDR3 here is CSASPFAGNSYEQYF. CDR3 DNA sequence: TGCAGTGCTAGTCCCTTCGCGGGAAACTCCTACGAGCAGTACTTC.